These 22 T cell receptor beta chains came from one sample sequenced in a study of OX40 agonist ivuxolimab in advanced cancers. Here immunoSEQ multiplex PCR was the method, and the copy in TCRdb shows in-frame clones only, minus some. Here the sample spans 85,000 to 100,000 clones, roughly 85% being singletons. Here the sequenced sample was CD4+ or CD8+ T cells sorted from blood, taken in a trial of the OX40 agonist ivuxolimab. All receptors come from an adult with an advanced solid tumor such as melanoma, head and neck, liver or kidney cancer.

The V and J genes are TRBV4-1 and TRBJ1-4, with D possibly TRBD1 on 5 matching bases. Germline CDR1 reads MGHRA; CDR2 reads YSYEKL. The CDR3 consists of 16 residues. The V gene lost 0 bases and the J gene lost 8 bases, with 16 bases spanning the gap. The CDR3 here is CASSQERTSQGEKLFF. The CDR3 coding sequence is TGCGCCAGCAGCCAAGAGCGGACATCCCAGGGAGAAAAACTGTTTTTT.

V and J are TRBV5-4 and TRBJ1-1; TRBD1 matches at 7 bases. The CDR3 spans 14 residues. Germline V lookup: CDR1 SGHNT, CDR2 YYREEE (reference sequence). Trimming cost V 4 bases and J 0 bases; bases outside gene matches: 3. The CDR3 is CASSGGQMNTEAFF. Written as DNA, the CDR3 is TGTGCCAGCAGCGGGGGACAGATGAACACTGAAGCTTTCTTT. Together with reference TRBV5-4 and TRBJ1-1, the CDR3 gives the full variable domain: ETGVTQSPTHLIKTRGQQVTLRCSSQSGHNTVSWYQQALGQGPQFIFQYYREEENGRGNFPPRFSGLQFPNYSSELNVNALELDDSALYLCASSGGQMNTEAFFGQGTRLTVV.

The V gene is TRBV30, the J gene TRBJ1-6; 9 bases fit TRBD1. Germline CDR1 is GTSNPN and CDR2 is SVGIG (reference sequence). V lost 4 bases, J lost 8 bases, and 3 bases stayed unmatched. CDR3 length equals 13 residues. The CDR3 here is CAWTDRGYSPLHF. For the CDR3, the DNA is TGTGCCTGGACGGACAGGGGTTATTCACCCCTCCACTTT.

The CDR3 DNA is TGTGCCAGCAGCGGGCGTCCCGGAAACACCATATATTTT. Amino acids: CASSGRPGNTIYF. This chain links TRBV7-2 with TRBJ1-3; D gene unclear. Trimming shortened V by 5 bases and J by 4 bases, and 9 bases separated the two germline ends. The germline CDR1 and CDR2 sequences are SGHTA and FQGNSA. CDR3 size: 13 residues. Full variable domain (missing parts from reference TRBV7-2 and TRBJ1-3): GAGVSQSPSNKVTEKGKDVELRCDPISGHTALYWYRQSLGQGLEFLIYFQGNSAPDKSGLPSDRFSAERTGGSVSTLTIQRTQQEDSAVYLCASSGRPGNTIYFGEGSWLTVV.

The chain recombines TRBV6-5 with TRBJ1-1, with D possibly TRBD1 on 6 matching bases. V was clipped by 2 bases and J by 5 bases, with 12 bases between them. In germline, CDR1 is MNHEY, CDR2 SVGAGI. The CDR3 totals 14 residues. CDR3 sequence: CASSYRVRGTEAFF. The CDR3 nucleotides are TGTGCCAGCAGTTACAGGGTCAGGGGTACTGAAGCTTTCTTT.

V and J are TRBV10-2 and TRBJ2-2; D not certain. V shed 4 bases and J shed 8 bases, with 5 bases lying between them. This CDR3 contains 11 residues. Per the germline V gene, CDR1 is WSHSY and CDR2 is SAAADI. The CDR3 loop is CASSGLGELFF. As DNA, the CDR3 is TGCGCCAGCAGTGGACTTGGGGAGCTGTTTTTT.

J is TRBJ2-5 and V is TRBV6-4; 8 positions agree with TRBD1. Looked up from germline, CDR1 is MRHNA and CDR2 is SNTAGT. V shed 7 bases, J shed 7 bases, and the junction held 23 bases outside the gene matches. This CDR3 comprises 18 residues. The CDR3 sequence is CASTNLPTGELRKGTQYF. The CDR3 DNA is TGTGCCAGCACCAATCTGCCGACAGGGGAACTACGAAAAGGGACCCAGTACTTC.

This chain uses TRBV4-1 with TRBJ2-7; either TRBD1 or TRBD2 may fit D (5 bases each). Trimming took 3 bases from V and 4 from J, leaving 16 bases between them. The germline CDR1 and CDR2 sequences are MGHRA and YSYEKL. The CDR3 has 15 residues. CDR3 in amino acids: CASSHLRDGLYEQYV. The CDR3 DNA sequence: TGCGCCAGCAGCCACCTTCGGGACGGCCTTTACGAGCAGTACGTC.

The CDR3 bases are TGCGCCAGCAGACAGGGACAGGGTGGATCACCCCTCCACTTT. This sequence encodes CASRQGQGGSPLHF. The chain uses TRBV5-1 and TRBJ1-6; 9 positions agree with TRBD1. Germline assignment: CDR1 SGHRS and CDR2 YFSETQ. With 5 bases clipped from V and 10 bases from J, the junction kept 7 bases outside the gene matches. The length of the CDR3 is 14 residues.

The rearrangement uses TRBV6-5 and TRBJ1-4; D is possibly TRBD1 (5 bases). The CDR3 sequence is 13 residues long. Trimming took off 5 bases at V and 4 bases at J, with 8 bases between the two ends. CDR1 MNHEY and CDR2 SVGAGI come from the germline V gene. CDR3 sequence (DNA): TGTGCCAGCAGTGGGGCGATTAATGAAAAACTGTTTTTT. Its protein product is CASSGAINEKLFF.

V and J are TRBV10-2 and TRBJ2-2; 8 bases align to TRBD2. The CDR3 sequence is 15 residues long. CDR1 and CDR2 from the germline V gene are WSHSY and SAAADI. The ends lost 6 bases at V and 0 bases at J; junction bases unmatched: 3. The CDR3 loop reads CASRVAGTNTGELFF. The CDR3 DNA is TGCGCCAGCAGAGTAGCGGGGACGAACACCGGGGAGCTGTTTTTT.

This rearrangement joins TRBV25-1 to TRBJ2-1, with 11 bases aligning to TRBD2. This CDR3 is 15 amino acids long. Per germline, CDR1 MGHDK and CDR2 SYGVNS. Germline trimming cut 3 bases from V and 3 bases from J; bases unmatched to any gene: 1. CDR3 nucleotide sequence: TGTGCCAGCAGTGAGACTAGCGGGAACTACAATGAGCAGTTCTTC. The encoded protein is CASSETSGNYNEQFF.

The gene calls are TRBV4-2 and TRBJ1-5; 9 positions agree with TRBD1. The CDR3 covers 16 residues. Trimming at V came to 8 bases and at J to 6 bases, leaving 14 bases not matched to a gene. CDR1 and CDR2 (germline): LGHNA, YNFKEQ. CDR3 DNA: TGTGCCAGCGGCAAACCGGGACAGGGTGTGGGTCAGCCCCAGCATTTT. This encodes CASGKPGQGVGQPQHF.

The CDR3 DNA reads TGTGCCAGCAGGCGGACCCCAGATACGCAGTATTTT. This translates into CASRRTPDTQYF. The rearrangement uses TRBV7-9 and TRBJ2-3, with D hard to call. V shed 6 bases and J shed 4 bases, with 8 bases lying between them. The CDR3 loop spans 12 amino acids. Germline V lookup: CDR1 SEHNR, CDR2 FQNEAQ (reference sequence). The full variable domain, its missing parts supplied by reference TRBV7-9 and TRBJ2-3, is DTGVSQNPRHKITKRGQNVTFRCDPISEHNRLYWYRQTLGQGPEFLTYFQNEAQLEKSRLLSDRFSAERPKGSFSTLEIQRTEQGDSAMYLCASRRTPDTQYFGPGTRLTVL.

This clone was detected only once. The chain links TRBV5-8 to TRBJ1-2, with TRBD1 matching over 8 bases. Germline values: CDR1 SGHTS, CDR2 YDEGEE. This CDR3 spans 14 amino acids. Losses at the gene ends were 0 bases for V and 7 bases for J; bases not matched to a gene: 5. CDR3 protein: CASSLDRGSSGYTF. For the CDR3, the DNA is TGTGCCAGCAGCTTGGACAGGGGGTCGAGTGGCTACACCTTC.

The chain employs TRBV7-2 and TRBJ2-1; 9 bases align to TRBD1. Losses at the gene ends were 5 bases for V and 6 bases for J; bases not matched to a gene: 11. CDR1 and CDR2 from the germline V gene are SGHTA and FQGNSA. This CDR3 is 16 amino acids long. The CDR3 sequence is CASSQGTGFGGNEQFF. The CDR3 coding sequence is TGTGCCAGCAGCCAAGGGACAGGGTTTGGGGGCAATGAGCAGTTCTTC. Looking up the rest from reference TRBV7-2 and TRBJ2-1 gives the full variable domain: GAGVSQSPSNKVTEKGKDVELRCDPISGHTALYWYRQSLGQGLEFLIYFQGNSAPDKSGLPSDRFSAERTGGSVSTLTIQRTQQEDSAVYLCASSQGTGFGGNEQFFGPGTRLTVL.

The V call is TRBV9, the J call TRBJ2-3; the D gene is possibly TRBD2 (6 bases). Trimming took off 5 bases at V and 2 bases at J, with 9 bases between the two ends. This CDR3 comprises 13 residues. Germline loops: CDR1 SGDLS, CDR2 YYNGEE. The CDR3 region has the DNA TGTGCCAGCAGTCCGGGAGCCACAGATACGCAGTATTTT. It specifies CASSPGATDTQYF.

V usage is TRBV18 and J usage is TRBJ2-5, with a tentative D call TRBD2 (6 bases). CDR3 length equals 15 residues. Germline CDR1 reads KGHSH; CDR2 reads LQKENI. Trimming pared 3 bases from V and 4 bases from J, leaving 15 bases between. DNA for the CDR3: TGTGCCAGCTCACCGCGCCTGGGAGGAGGAGAGACCCAGTACTTC. It encodes CASSPRLGGGETQYF.

V gene TRBV2 combines with J gene TRBJ1-5; 9 bases map to TRBD1. This CDR3 contains 14 residues. After removal of 3 bases from V and 7 bases from J, the junction contained 4 bases not matched to a gene. The germline V gene has CDR1 SNHLY and CDR2 FYNNEI. The CDR3 DNA reads TGTGCCAGCAGTGAGGACAGGGGACGCCAGCCCCAGCATTTT. Encoded protein: CASSEDRGRQPQHF.

V is TRBV5-8 and J is TRBJ1-4; D might be TRBD1 (5 bases). This CDR3 spans 16 amino acids. Germline V lookup: CDR1 SGHTS, CDR2 YDEGEE. V lost 4 bases to trimming and J lost 7 bases, with 20 bases between them. The CDR3 DNA follows: TGTGCCAGCAGCCTCGGAATAGGGGAGATCAGTGAAAAACTGTTTTTT. Its translation is CASSLGIGEISEKLFF.

This clone was seen only once. The chain is built from TRBV18 and TRBJ2-7; the match to TRBD2 covers 8 bases. V shed 3 bases, J shed 2 bases, and the junction held 6 bases outside the gene matches. The CDR3 is made up of 15 amino acids. Looked up from germline, CDR1 is KGHSH and CDR2 is LQKENI. The CDR3 DNA follows: TGTGCCAGCTCACCTCAAGCGGGGGAAGCCTACGAGCAGTACTTC. Its translation: CASSPQAGEAYEQYF.

The V call is TRBV11-2, the J call TRBJ2-7, with 14 bases fitting TRBD2. The CDR3 runs 16 residues. Looked up from germline, CDR1 is SGHAT and CDR2 is FQNNGV. V shed 4 bases and J 1 base; nucleotides not matched to a gene: 3. The chain's CDR3 is CASSSRLAGGSYEQYF. Written as DNA, the CDR3 is TGTGCCAGCAGCTCGCGACTAGCGGGAGGGTCCTACGAGCAGTACTTC.